These 23 T cell receptor beta chains were sequenced from one sample in a study of monozygotic twins with inflammatory bowel disease. TCRdb reprocessed the 5' RACE reads and reports one entry per CDR3 protein, with no DNA. The sample totals over 110,000 distinct CDR3 sequences. Specimen: blood. These TCRs come from a human donor with ulcerative colitis or Crohn's disease, or a healthy co-twin of an affected twin (not recorded which).

V and J are TRBV5-1 and TRBJ1-4; TCRdb outputs TRBD1, but without DNA this stays unchecked. Germline-derived CDR1 and CDR2 are SGHRS and YFSETQ. This CDR3 has 14 amino acids. The CDR3 spells CASSVGTATEKLFF.

The chain has TRBV20-1 and TRBJ1-1; the TRBD1 assignment by TCRdb is unverifiable without DNA. The germline V gene encodes CDR1 DFQATT and CDR2 SNEGSKA (reference sequence). This CDR3 region has 15 residues. CDR3 loop: CSASNRGQMNTEAFF.

CDR3 protein: CASSYGTSYEQYF. This chain connects TRBV6-6 to TRBJ2-7. Germline-derived CDR1 and CDR2 are MNHNY and SVGAGI (reference sequence). The CDR3 runs 13 residues.

The chain combines TRBV5-6 with TRBJ1-2; there is no DNA to check the TCRdb D call of TRBD1. This CDR3 has 15 residues. Germline values: CDR1 SGHDT, CDR2 YYEEEE. The CDR3 region is CASSRGWGSYYGYTF.

The chain recombines TRBV4-2 with TRBJ2-5; TCRdb's D gene call, TRBD2, goes unchecked for lack of DNA. Germline V CDR1 and CDR2: LGHNA, YNFKEQ. The CDR3 runs to 17 residues. CDR3 sequence reads: CASSLHTSGGYQETQYF.

This rearrangement joins TRBV11-2 to TRBJ2-7. From germline, CDR1 is SGHAT and CDR2 FQNNGV. The CDR3 spans 12 residues. CDR3 sequence: CASSPQVAEQYF.

The CDR3: CASSRSGSSSYNEQFF. V and J are TRBV7-9 and TRBJ2-1; TCRdb calls TRBD2, which cannot be checked without DNA. The CDR3 length is 16 residues. Germline CDR1 SEHNR, CDR2 FQNEAQ (reference sequence). The full variable domain, with the rest looked up from reference TRBV7-9 and TRBJ2-1, is DTGVSQNPRHKITKRGQNVTFRCDPISEHNRLYWYRQTLGQGPEFLTYFQNEAQLEKSRLLSDRFSAERPKGSFSTLEIQRTEQGDSAMYLCASSRSGSSSYNEQFFGPGTRLTVL.

V is TRBV5-6 and J is TRBJ2-2; TCRdb's D gene call, TRBD2, goes unchecked for lack of DNA. Germline CDR1 reads SGHDT; CDR2 reads YYEEEE. The CDR3 has 14 amino acids. This chain's CDR3 is CASSLGASTGELFF.

J is TRBJ2-7 and V is TRBV5-1; TCRdb's D gene call, TRBD1, goes unchecked for lack of DNA. This CDR3 has 11 residues. Germline assignment: CDR1 SGHRS and CDR2 YFSETQ. CDR3 residues: CASAGHYEQYF.

V usage is TRBV7-3 and J usage is TRBJ2-1; TCRdb's D call, TRBD1, is unchecked because there is no DNA. The V gene's germline CDR1 is SGHTA and CDR2 FQGTGA. The CDR3 runs to 15 residues. The CDR3 sequence is CASSLGGAEYNEQFF.

Here the CDR3 reads CASSVRDEQFF. V gene TRBV18 combines with J gene TRBJ2-1. Germline-derived CDR1 and CDR2 are KGHSH and LQKENI. There are 11 residues in the CDR3.

The gene calls are TRBV5-1 and TRBJ2-5; no DNA is available, so the TRBD2 call from TCRdb remains unchecked. The CDR3 covers 16 residues. CDR1 is SGHRS, CDR2 YFSETQ, per germline. This CDR3 reads CASSSQPRGARETQYF.

The chain recombines TRBV6-6 with TRBJ1-5. Germline CDR1 MNHNY, CDR2 SVGAGI (reference sequence). The CDR3 consists of 11 residues. CDR3 protein: CASSQFEPQHF.

The chain employs TRBV6-2 or TRBV6-3 and TRBJ2-3; the D call of TRBD2 rests on TCRdb alone, since no DNA is present to check it. The germline gives CDR1 MNHEY, CDR2 SVGEGT. The CDR3 extends over 21 amino acids. CDR3 sequence reads: CASSYYTRAPRTSGETDTQYF.

This sequence joins TRBV5-5 and TRBJ1-1; the D gene TCRdb calls, TRBD1, cannot be checked with no DNA. The CDR3 has 14 amino acids. Germline CDR1 SGHKS, CDR2 YYEKEE (reference sequence). This CDR3 is CASVGTGLGTEAFF. The full variable domain, in which reference TRBV5-5 and TRBJ1-1 provide the parts outside the CDR3, is DAGVTQSPTHLIKTRGQQVTLRCSPISGHKSVSWYQQVLGQGPQFIFQYYEKEERGRGNFPDRFSARQFPNYSSELNVNALLLGDSALYLCASVGTGLGTEAFFGQGTRLTVV.

The chain combines TRBV12-3 or TRBV12-4 with TRBJ2-5; the D call of TRBD1 rests on TCRdb alone, since no DNA is present to check it. This CDR3 is built from 15 residues. The chain's CDR3 is CASSWWTRAWETQYF.

The chain uses TRBV5-1 and TRBJ2-2. Germline CDR1 reads SGHRS; CDR2 reads YFSETQ. The CDR3 loop spans 13 amino acids. This CDR3 reads CASSLVPSGELFF.

The rearrangement joins TRBV12-3 or TRBV12-4 to TRBJ2-7. CDR3 length: 14 residues. The CDR3 here is CASSLRTPTYEQYF.

The chain uses TRBV20-1 and TRBJ2-5; the TRBD2 assignment by TCRdb is unverifiable without DNA. CDR3 length: 15 residues. Germline lookup yields CDR1 DFQATT and CDR2 SNEGSKA (reference sequence). The CDR3 region is CSAARTSGGKETQYF.

The gene calls are TRBV2 and TRBJ1-3. Germline-derived CDR1 and CDR2 are SNHLY and FYNNEI. The CDR3 loop spans 14 amino acids. CDR3: CASSLEGTGNTIYF.

The chain employs TRBV6-5 and TRBJ2-3. This CDR3 is 12 amino acids long. Germline CDR1 and CDR2: MNHEY and SVGAGI. This CDR3 is CASSYNTDTQYF.

The V gene is TRBV3-1, the J gene TRBJ1-1. Per germline, CDR1 LGHDT and CDR2 YNNKEL (reference sequence). This CDR3 is built from 15 residues. The chain's CDR3 is CASSPRGFKNTEAFF.

The rearrangement joins TRBV7-9 to TRBJ2-1. The germline V gene encodes CDR1 SEHNR and CDR2 FQNEAQ (reference sequence). The CDR3 is 12 amino acids. The CDR3 loop is CASLSSYNEQFF.